By share of the sample, the clone carrying this TCR beta chain is medium-sized. Its antigen is still unknown. Germline V CDR1 and CDR2: MNHNY, SVGAGI (reference sequence). Deletions cut 4 bases from V and 4 bases from J, with 16 bases between. This CDR3 is built from 16 residues. This record belongs to a study of liver allograft versus peripheral blood T cells. Looking at the study overall: A comparison was made between T cell receptor repertoires in transplanted livers and those in recipients' peripheral blood.

Overall study findings and caveats: Repertoires of T cell receptors that resided inside liver allografts reportedly differed from those in peripheral blood.

From the reads, TCRdb called clonotypes with MiXCR, one entry per CDR3 protein. The sample includes approximately 9,800 distinct CDR3 sequences, more than 25% of them seen just once. This receptor was obtained from a human patient who had a liver transplant. Some of these T cells may belong to the graft donor. The V and J genes are TRBV6-6 and TRBJ1-4; D might be TRBD1 (6 bases). The CDR3 nucleotides read TGTGCCAGCAGTTCCCCAGACAGGAGAAATAATGAAAAACTGTTTTTT. Translation: CASSSPDRRNNEKLFF.